The clone carrying this T cell receptor (beta chain) was counted many times. Amplification targeted TCR beta CDR3 regions from RNA transcripts. The HTBI primer set drove a first-round RT-PCR of the TCR CDR3. TCRdb re-analysed the multiplex PCR reads in MiXCR, keeping a single row per CDR3 protein. The repertoire holds nearly 600,000 distinct CDR3 sequences, with 14% as singletons. Between the trimmed V and J ends, which lost 4 bases and 3 bases, there was a span of 18 bases. The CDR3 contains 16 residues. Germline V gives CDR1 SEHNR, CDR2 FQNEAQ (reference sequence). This sample was taken from a study of T cells in Graves' hyperthyroidism and ophthalmopathy. Exclusion of patients followed from uncontrolled infection, other autoimmune disease, pregnancy or lactation.

Material for sequencing was blood. The TCR comes from a woman between 18 and 29 years old with Graves' ophthalmopathy. This rearrangement joins TRBV7-9 to TRBJ2-5; D possibly corresponds to TRBD1 (5 bases). The CDR3 nucleotides read TGTGCCAGCAGCTGGACCCCGGACACCTTAAAAGAGACCCAGTACTTC. Amino acids: CASSWTPDTLKETQYF.